Listed below are T cell receptor beta chains from one sample, sequenced in a study of cytomegalovirus exposure and HLA in healthy donors. The repertoire was sequenced with immunoSEQ multiplex PCR; TCRdb's copy has only in-frame clones and lacks some. This sample contains 60,000 to 80,000 clones. Sequencing used PBMCs. The receptors here all came from a man in his forties in good health and CMV-seronegative. Each CDR3 is given with its conserved first and last residue. The order of the fields is J gene, V gene, CDR3 protein.

J gene: TRBJ2-7
V gene: TRBV29-1
CDR3 protein: CSASSGSREQYF

J gene: TRBJ1-2
V gene: TRBV30
CDR3 protein: CAWAGWSYTF

J gene: TRBJ1-4
V gene: TRBV7-9
CDR3 protein: CASSPLEKLFF

J gene: TRBJ2-1
V gene: TRBV11-1
CDR3 protein: CASSSRSYSGNEQFF

J gene: TRBJ2-7
V gene: TRBV11-2
CDR3 protein: CASSLVGGTPSSYEQYF

J gene: TRBJ2-3
V gene: TRBV5-1
CDR3 protein: CASSIGQVTDTQYF

J gene: TRBJ1-5
V gene: TRBV6-5
CDR3 protein: CASSGTGLQPQHF

J gene: TRBJ2-2
V gene: TRBV28
CDR3 protein: CASSFVGGGGELFF

J gene: TRBJ2-2
V gene: TRBV6-6
CDR3 protein: CASSYRTDAGELFF

J gene: TRBJ1-6
V gene: TRBV30
CDR3 protein: CAWSVEGAYSPLHF

J gene: TRBJ2-3
V gene: TRBV11-2
CDR3 protein: CASSSQAGPTDTQYF

J gene: TRBJ2-7
V gene: TRBV28
CDR3 protein: CASTPIGLAFEQYF

J gene: TRBJ1-5
V gene: TRBV10-1
CDR3 protein: CASRDPWRGSNQPQHF

J gene: TRBJ1-6
V gene: TRBV7-2
CDR3 protein: CASSFDRRNSPLHF

J gene: TRBJ1-6
V gene: TRBV10-3
CDR3 protein: CAIRPDRGSSPLHF

J gene: TRBJ2-7
V gene: TRBV5-3
CDR3 protein: CARSLRTAQGYEQYF

J gene: .
V gene: TRBV30
CDR3 protein: CAWGPGLPSYEQYF

J gene: TRBJ2-5
V gene: TRBV29-1
CDR3 protein: CSVDGGGGFDETQYF

J gene: TRBJ2-3
V gene: TRBV29-1
CDR3 protein: CSVIRTTGVTDTQYF

J gene: TRBJ2-7
V gene: TRBV28
CDR3 protein: CASSLYQVEQYF

J gene: TRBJ2-3
V gene: TRBV4-3
CDR3 protein: CASSQSGTGGRDTQYF

J gene: TRBJ1-5
V gene: TRBV6-5
CDR3 protein: CASSLRQGSNQPQHF

J gene: TRBJ1-5
V gene: TRBV5-4
CDR3 protein: CASSSGTGGSQPQHF

J gene: TRBJ2-7
V gene: TRBV30
CDR3 protein: CAWTSGTGGEQYF

J gene: TRBJ1-5
V gene: TRBV28
CDR3 protein: CASSPPGAQPQHF

J gene: TRBJ2-3
V gene: TRBV5-1
CDR3 protein: CASSHSGRATDTQYF

J gene: TRBJ2-1
V gene: TRBV11-2
CDR3 protein: CASSYTGGEQFF

J gene: TRBJ2-5
V gene: TRBV11-2
CDR3 protein: CASSYTRDKEETQYF

J gene: TRBJ2-4
V gene: TRBV27
CDR3 protein: CASTVTGTGFAKNIQYF

J gene: TRBJ2-7
V gene: TRBV10-3
CDR3 protein: CAICRTTGRPPYEQYF

J gene: TRBJ2-7
V gene: TRBV7-9
CDR3 protein: CASGPGLPIQDRSYEQYF

J gene: TRBJ2-5
V gene: TRBV7-2
CDR3 protein: CASSNRETQYF

J gene: TRBJ1-4
V gene: TRBV5-1
CDR3 protein: CASSLGQGGTNEKLFF

J gene: TRBJ2-7
V gene: TRBV9
CDR3 protein: CASSAGLAGVGEQYF

J gene: TRBJ1-5
V gene: TRBV4-3
CDR3 protein: CASSQYRERDQPQHF

J gene: TRBJ2-1
V gene: TRBV7-6
CDR3 protein: CASSPGGVEQFF

J gene: TRBJ2-3
V gene: TRBV9
CDR3 protein: CASSVEGGVSTDTQYF

J gene: TRBJ1-5
V gene: TRBV19
CDR3 protein: CASSTPGQGTQPQHF

J gene: TRBJ2-3
V gene: TRBV4-1
CDR3 protein: CASSQDGLAPDTQYF

J gene: TRBJ1-2
V gene: TRBV19
CDR3 protein: CAPSPGKSYTF

J gene: TRBJ1-1
V gene: TRBV2
CDR3 protein: CASSVTGIRTEAFF

J gene: TRBJ1-2
V gene: TRBV4-2
CDR3 protein: CASSQARGSYGYTF

J gene: TRBJ2-7
V gene: TRBV30
CDR3 protein: CAWRQVDEQYF

J gene: TRBJ2-1
V gene: TRBV27
CDR3 protein: CASSFPAGGVHSYNEQFF

J gene: TRBJ2-7
V gene: TRBV7-9
CDR3 protein: CASRGGTGGSYEQYF

J gene: TRBJ2-6
V gene: TRBV4-3
CDR3 protein: CASSQALDGGFSGANVLTF

J gene: TRBJ1-2
V gene: TRBV9
CDR3 protein: CASSVVRVDGYTF

J gene: TRBJ1-1
V gene: TRBV6-5
CDR3 protein: CASSYSDGTAYEAFF

J gene: TRBJ1-2
V gene: TRBV5-8
CDR3 protein: CASSWSTSNYGYTF

J gene: TRBJ2-7
V gene: TRBV6-5
CDR3 protein: CASRTNREQYF

J gene: TRBJ2-7
V gene: TRBV19
CDR3 protein: CASSIGHRSSYEQYF

J gene: TRBJ2-7
V gene: TRBV18
CDR3 protein: CASSDQRYYEQYF

J gene: TRBJ2-7
V gene: TRBV7-2
CDR3 protein: CASSWDRIYEQYF